Sequencing of this T cell receptor (beta chain) was carried out in a study of CXCR3-negative and CXCR3-positive naive CD8 T cells. General study findings and limits: Memory cells showed distinct TRBV-TRBJ patterns, while the two naive subsets matched. Higher TRB CDR3 hydrophobicity marked CXCR3-positive naive cells relative to CXCR3-negative naive cells.

Naive CD8+ T lymphocytes were specified as CD45RO-CCR7+CD27+CD95-. Looked up from germline, CDR1 is SGHRS and CDR2 is YFSETQ. The CDR3 loop spans 15 amino acids. Concerning this clonotype itself: Its antigen is not identified.

The authors prepared UMI-labeled TRB cDNA libraries by 5' RACE. TCRdb reanalyzed the 5' RACE reads, giving one entry per CDR3 protein sequence and no DNA. Listed are 6,500 to 10,000 distinct CDR3 sequences; roughly 2% falls within the top ten. The TCR comes from a human donor in good health. Some clones in this sample may be carry-over from other donors' samples. Sequences were obtained from naive CXCR3+ CD8+ T cells from blood. The subset here: CD45RO-CCR7+CD27+CD95- naive CD8+ T cells expressing CXCR3 (TNR3+). The gene calls are TRBV5-1 and TRBJ1-5; without DNA, the TCRdb call of TRBD1 cannot be checked. CDR3 region: CASSAAGDHNQPQHF.